The clone carrying this T cell receptor beta chain was seen only a few times. These data are taken from a study of T-cell memory formation after mild COVID-19. Per the germline V gene, CDR1 is SEHNR and CDR2 is FQNEAQ (reference sequence). The V segment lost 5 bases and the J segment 6 bases; nucleotides outside the gene matches: 10. The CDR3 loop spans 16 amino acids. One entry per CDR3 protein results from TCRdb running MiXCR on the 5' RACE reads. This table holds roughly 300,000 distinct CDR3 sequences, roughly 13% found once. This receptor was obtained from a man aged 18-30 years who had mild COVID-19 (a few samples of this study predate the infection). Cell type and time point are not known. The chain combines TRBV7-9 with TRBJ1-5; TRBD1 matches 10 bases. The sequenced material came from PBMCs or a T cell subset sorted from them (not recorded which). This CDR3 reads CASSGTGTGEGQPQHF. CDR3 DNA sequence: TGTGCCAGCAGCGGGACCGGGACAGGGGAGGGTCAGCCCCAGCATTTT.